This is a list of T cell receptor beta chains from one sample in a study of T-cell reconstitution after alpha-beta-depleted transplantation in children. TCRdb re-called the PCR reads with MiXCR, one entry per CDR3 protein. The sample holds about 72,000 distinct CDR3 sequences, roughly 6.6% seen once. The sample was PBMCs from the stem cell graft donor, taken from the stem cell graft. Source of these receptors: a human donor who donated a stem cell graft to a child with acute lymphoblastic leukemia. CDR3s leave out the opening cysteine and the closing phenylalanine or tryptophan.

v_call: TRBV20-1; cdr3_aa: SARWTTSLTDTQY
v_call: TRBV7-3; cdr3_aa: ASSPSGTRRNGEQF
v_call: TRBV19; cdr3_aa: ASGTTGSNQPQH
v_call: TRBV6-2/TRBV6-3; cdr3_aa: ASSYSRETQY
v_call: TRBV12-3/TRBV12-4; cdr3_aa: ASSPLKVGQPQH
v_call: TRBV29-1; cdr3_aa: SVDLSSGSIEQF
v_call: TRBV19; cdr3_aa: ASSIGGLAKNIQY
v_call: TRBV28; cdr3_aa: ASSLGQAWSGYT
v_call: TRBV2; cdr3_aa: ASIWELAGNTGELF
v_call: TRBV3-1; cdr3_aa: ASSQGPGVNSPLH
v_call: TRBV15; cdr3_aa: ATSRGASGRAFTQY
v_call: TRBV25-1; cdr3_aa: ASRGVPGELF
v_call: TRBV19; cdr3_aa: ASSPTAGALYEQY
v_call: TRBV10-3; cdr3_aa: ASSSADTQY
v_call: TRBV7-2; cdr3_aa: ASSLDETQLF
v_call: TRBV15; cdr3_aa: ATSRGTGGYEQY
v_call: TRBV12-3/TRBV12-4; cdr3_aa: ASSFDRLSTDTQY
v_call: TRBV19; cdr3_aa: ATSTGYSGYT
v_call: TRBV6-5; cdr3_aa: ASRVSSEAF
v_call: TRBV7-7; cdr3_aa: ASSLRGGLDTQY
v_call: TRBV11-2; cdr3_aa: ASSWRKESEQF
v_call: TRBV7-9; cdr3_aa: ASSPEIPGRGIEQF
v_call: TRBV24-1; cdr3_aa: ATSDFGLAGGVEQF
v_call: TRBV4-2; cdr3_aa: ASSQDLGGGSTDTQY
v_call: TRBV4-1; cdr3_aa: ASSQALPGPKETQY
v_call: TRBV29-1; cdr3_aa: SATRQGGLIETQY
v_call: TRBV7-9; cdr3_aa: ASSLLSTSTDTQY
v_call: TRBV6-2/TRBV6-3; cdr3_aa: ASSRGLAKNIQY
v_call: TRBV7-9; cdr3_aa: ASTTGGGNYGYT
v_call: TRBV7-2; cdr3_aa: ASSPLSGSVYEQY
v_call: TRBV4-2; cdr3_aa: ASSQDPGTGSYEQY
v_call: TRBV20-1; cdr3_aa: SVTAEYGETQY
v_call: TRBV19; cdr3_aa: ASSLRFKGGDNQPQH
v_call: TRBV29-1; cdr3_aa: SAVPIGPDTQY
v_call: TRBV29-1; cdr3_aa: SVGGQNYGYT
v_call: TRBV14; cdr3_aa: ASSRLAGGSTGELF